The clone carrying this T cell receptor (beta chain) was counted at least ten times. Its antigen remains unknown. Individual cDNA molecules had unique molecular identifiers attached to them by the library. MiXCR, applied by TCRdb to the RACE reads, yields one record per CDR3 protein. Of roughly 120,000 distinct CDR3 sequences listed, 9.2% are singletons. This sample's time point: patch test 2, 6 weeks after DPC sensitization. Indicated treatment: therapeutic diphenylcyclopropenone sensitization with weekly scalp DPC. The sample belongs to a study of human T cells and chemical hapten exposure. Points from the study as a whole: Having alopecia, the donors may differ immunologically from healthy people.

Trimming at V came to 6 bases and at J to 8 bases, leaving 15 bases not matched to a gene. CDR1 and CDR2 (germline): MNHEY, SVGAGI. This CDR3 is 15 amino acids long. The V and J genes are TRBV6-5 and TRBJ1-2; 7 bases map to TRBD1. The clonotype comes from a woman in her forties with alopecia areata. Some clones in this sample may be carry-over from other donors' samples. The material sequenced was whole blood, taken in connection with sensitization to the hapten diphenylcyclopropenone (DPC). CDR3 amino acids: CASSRTFDRAGGYTF. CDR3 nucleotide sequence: TGTGCCAGCAGCCGAACCTTTGACAGGGCCGGCGGCTACACCTTC.